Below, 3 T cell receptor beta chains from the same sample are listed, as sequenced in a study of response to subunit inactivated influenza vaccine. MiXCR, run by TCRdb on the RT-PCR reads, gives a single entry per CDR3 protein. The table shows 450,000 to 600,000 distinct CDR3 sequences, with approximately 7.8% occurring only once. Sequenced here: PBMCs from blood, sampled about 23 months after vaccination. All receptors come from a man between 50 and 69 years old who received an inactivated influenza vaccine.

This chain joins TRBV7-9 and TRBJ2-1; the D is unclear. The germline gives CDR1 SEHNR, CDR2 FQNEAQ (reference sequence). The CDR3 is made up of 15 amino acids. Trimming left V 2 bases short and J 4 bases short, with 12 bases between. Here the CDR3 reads CASSLYQGRYNEQFF. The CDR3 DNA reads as TGTGCCAGCAGCTTATACCAAGGACGGTACAATGAGCAGTTCTTC.

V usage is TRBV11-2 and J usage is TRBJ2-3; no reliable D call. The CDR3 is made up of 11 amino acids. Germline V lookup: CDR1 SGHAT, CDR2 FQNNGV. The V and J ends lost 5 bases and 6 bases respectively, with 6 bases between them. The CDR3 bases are TGTGCCAGCAGCAAATCGGATACGCAGTATTTT. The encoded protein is CASSKSDTQYF.

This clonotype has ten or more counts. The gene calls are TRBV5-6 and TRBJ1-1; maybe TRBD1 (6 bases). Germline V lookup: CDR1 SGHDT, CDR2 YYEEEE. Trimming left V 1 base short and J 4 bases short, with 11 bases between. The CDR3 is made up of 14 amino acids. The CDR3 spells CASSLYPGATEAFF. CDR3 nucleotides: TGTGCCAGCAGCTTGTATCCGGGGGCCACTGAAGCTTTCTTT. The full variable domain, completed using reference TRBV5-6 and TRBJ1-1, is DAGVTQSPTHLIKTRGQQVTLRCSPKSGHDTVSWYQQALGQGPQFIFQYYEEEERQRGNFPDRFSGHQFPNYSSELNVNALLLGDSALYLCASSLYPGATEAFFGQGTRLTVV.